A single TCR beta chain is shown here with its context. Germline V gene sequence: CDR1 MNHEY, CDR2 SVGAGI. Trimming took 4 bases from V and 5 from J, leaving 16 bases between them. The CDR3 has 15 residues. The source of the sample is a study of blood T cell repertoires in COVID-19. Across the whole study: Acute and convalescent COVID-19 specimens originated in the United States, Italy and Spain. Sample material is recorded as cDNA or gDNA derived from T cells, B-cell-depleted T cells, or PBMCs.

Per the study methods: Reference gene primers were amplified, and this amplification served to estimate nucleated cell counts. This table comes from immunoSEQ multiplex PCR, and its TCRdb copy is limited to in-frame clones, with some not included. V and J calls and clone size are copied from that table; D and trimming were computed from the DNA. The data show 200,000 to 300,000 clones, with around 86% seen just once and 1.5% held by the top ten. The V gene is TRBV6-5, the J gene TRBJ2-3; TRBD1 might be the D (7 bases). Material: peripheral blood. The sequence derives from a woman aged 40 to 49 who had recovered from COVID-19. The CDR3 sequence: CASSFSQGGIDTQYF. The CDR3 region has the DNA TGTGCCAGCAGTTTCTCTCAGGGGGGAATAGATACGCAGTATTTT.